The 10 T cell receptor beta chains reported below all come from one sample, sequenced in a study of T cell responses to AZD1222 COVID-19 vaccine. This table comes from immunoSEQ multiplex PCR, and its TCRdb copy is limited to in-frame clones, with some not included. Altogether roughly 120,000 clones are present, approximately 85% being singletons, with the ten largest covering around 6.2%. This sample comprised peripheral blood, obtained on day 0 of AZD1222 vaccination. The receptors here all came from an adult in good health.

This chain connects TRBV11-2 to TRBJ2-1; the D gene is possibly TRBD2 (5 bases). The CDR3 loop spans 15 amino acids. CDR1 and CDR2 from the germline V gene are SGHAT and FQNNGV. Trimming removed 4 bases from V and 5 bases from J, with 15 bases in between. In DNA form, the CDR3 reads TGTGCCAGCAGCTCAATCCGGGGTCCGGACAATGAGCAGTTCTTC. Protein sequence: CASSSIRGPDNEQFF.

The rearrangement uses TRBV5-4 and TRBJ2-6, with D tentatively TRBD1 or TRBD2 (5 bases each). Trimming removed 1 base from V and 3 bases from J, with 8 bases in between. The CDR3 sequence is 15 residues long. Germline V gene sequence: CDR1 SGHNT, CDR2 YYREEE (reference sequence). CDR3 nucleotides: TGTGCCAGCAGCTTGTCAGGGAGTGGGGCCAACGTCCTGACTTTC. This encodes CASSLSGSGANVLTF.

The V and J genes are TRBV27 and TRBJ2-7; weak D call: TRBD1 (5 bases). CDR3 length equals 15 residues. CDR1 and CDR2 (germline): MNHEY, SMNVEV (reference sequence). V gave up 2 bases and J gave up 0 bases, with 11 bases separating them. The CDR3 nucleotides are TGTGCCAGCAGTTTAGGGGCCCCCAACTCCTACGAGCAGTACTTC. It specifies CASSLGAPNSYEQYF.

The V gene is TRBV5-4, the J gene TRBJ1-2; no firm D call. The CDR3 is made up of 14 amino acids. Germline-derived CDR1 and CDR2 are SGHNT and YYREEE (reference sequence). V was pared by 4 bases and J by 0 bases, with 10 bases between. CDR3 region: CASSPDGSNYGYTF. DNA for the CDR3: TGTGCCAGCAGCCCGGACGGATCTAACTATGGCTACACCTTC.

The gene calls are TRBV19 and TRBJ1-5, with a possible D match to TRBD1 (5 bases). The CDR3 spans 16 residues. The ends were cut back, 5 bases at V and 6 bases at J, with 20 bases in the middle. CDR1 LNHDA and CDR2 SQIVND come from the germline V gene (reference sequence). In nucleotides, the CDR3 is TGTGCCAGTAGTCATTGGGCGGGGGTAACCCCTCAGCCCCAGCATTTT. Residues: CASSHWAGVTPQPQHF.

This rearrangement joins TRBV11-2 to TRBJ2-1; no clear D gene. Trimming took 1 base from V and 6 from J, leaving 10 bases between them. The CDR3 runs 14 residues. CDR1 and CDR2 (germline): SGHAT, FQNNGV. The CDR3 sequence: CASSLGTNGNEQFF. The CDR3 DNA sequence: TGTGCCAGCAGCTTAGGTACAAACGGCAATGAGCAGTTCTTC.

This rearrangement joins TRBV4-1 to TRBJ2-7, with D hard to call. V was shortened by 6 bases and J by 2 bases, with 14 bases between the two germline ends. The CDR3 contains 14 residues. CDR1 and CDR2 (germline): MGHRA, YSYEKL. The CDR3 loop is CASSPRTDAYEQYF. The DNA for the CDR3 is TGCGCCAGCAGTCCGAGGACGGACGCCTACGAGCAGTACTTC.

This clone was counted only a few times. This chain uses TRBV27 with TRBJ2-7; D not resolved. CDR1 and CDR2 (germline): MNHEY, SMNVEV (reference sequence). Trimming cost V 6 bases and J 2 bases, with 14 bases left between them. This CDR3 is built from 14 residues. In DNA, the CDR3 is TGTGCCAGCAGCGGTAGTATAGGCCCCTACGAGCAGTACTTC. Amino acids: CASSGSIGPYEQYF.

The CDR3 protein is CASGQFNYGYTF. In DNA form, the CDR3 reads TGTGCCAGCGGACAGTTTAACTATGGCTACACCTTC. J is TRBJ1-2 and V is TRBV9, with a possible D match to TRBD1 (6 bases). CDR1 SGDLS and CDR2 YYNGEE come from the germline V gene. The ends were cut back, 7 bases at V and 1 base at J, with 8 bases in the middle. There are 12 residues in the CDR3.

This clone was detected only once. In nucleotides, the CDR3 is TGTGCCAGCAGCTTAGAGGTGATAGTGGACCTCTACGGCGAGCAGTACTTC. It is translated as CASSLEVIVDLYGEQYF. The chain combines TRBV7-8 with TRBJ2-7; D not resolved. CDR3 length: 17 residues. Germline V gene lookup returns CDR1 SGHVS and CDR2 FQNEAQ. V was shortened by 1 base and J by 6 bases, with 22 bases between the two germline ends.